This T cell receptor (beta chain) was obtained from a study of response to subunit inactivated influenza vaccine. Study conclusions and caveats: The authors suggested that every seasonal influenza vaccination recruits few new T cells.

In TCRdb, the RT-PCR reads were re-called with MiXCR into one record per CDR3 protein. The sample holds over 750,000 distinct CDR3 sequences; around 20% are singletons and the top ten take roughly a tenth. A word on this clonotype: Its matching antigen is unknown.

The clonotype comes from a man aged 50 to 59 who received an inactivated influenza vaccine. Specimen: PBMCs from blood, collected roughly 5 days after vaccination.

The chain's CDR3 is CASSWDRGAEKLFF. The CDR3 coding sequence is TGTGCCAGCAGCTGGGACAGGGGGGCTGAAAAACTGTTTTTT. The chain carries TRBV7-8 and TRBJ1-4; 11 positions agree with TRBD1. The junction had 2 bases not matched to a gene; V was cut back by 4 bases and J by 7 bases. The CDR3 is made up of 14 amino acids. Germline V CDR1 and CDR2: SGHVS, FQNEAQ.